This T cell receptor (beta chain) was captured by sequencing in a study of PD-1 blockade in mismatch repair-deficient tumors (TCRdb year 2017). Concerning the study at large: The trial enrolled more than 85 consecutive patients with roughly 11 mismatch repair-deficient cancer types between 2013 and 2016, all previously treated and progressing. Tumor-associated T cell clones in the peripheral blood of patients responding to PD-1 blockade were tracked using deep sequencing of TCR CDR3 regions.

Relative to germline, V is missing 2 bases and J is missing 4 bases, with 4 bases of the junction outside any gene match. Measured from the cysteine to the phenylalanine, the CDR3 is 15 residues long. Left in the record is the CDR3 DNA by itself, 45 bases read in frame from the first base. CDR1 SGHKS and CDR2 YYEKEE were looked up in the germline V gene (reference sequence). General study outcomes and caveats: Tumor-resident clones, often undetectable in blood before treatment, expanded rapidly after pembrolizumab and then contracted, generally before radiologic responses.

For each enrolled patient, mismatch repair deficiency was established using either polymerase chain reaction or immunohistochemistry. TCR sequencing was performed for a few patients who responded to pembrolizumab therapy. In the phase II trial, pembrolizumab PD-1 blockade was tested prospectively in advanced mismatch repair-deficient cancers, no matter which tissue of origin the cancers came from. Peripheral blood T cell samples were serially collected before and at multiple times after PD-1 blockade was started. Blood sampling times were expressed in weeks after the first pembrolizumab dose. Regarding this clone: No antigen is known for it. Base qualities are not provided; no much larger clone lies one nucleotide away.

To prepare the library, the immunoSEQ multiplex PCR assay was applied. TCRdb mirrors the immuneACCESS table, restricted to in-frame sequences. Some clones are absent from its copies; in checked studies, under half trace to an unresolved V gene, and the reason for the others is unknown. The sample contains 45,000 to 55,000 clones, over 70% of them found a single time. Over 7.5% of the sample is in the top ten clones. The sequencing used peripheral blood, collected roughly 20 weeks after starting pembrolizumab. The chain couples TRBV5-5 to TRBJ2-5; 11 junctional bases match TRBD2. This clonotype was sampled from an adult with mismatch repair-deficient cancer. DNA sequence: TGTGCCAGCAGCTTTAGCGGGAGGGGAGGAGAGACCCAGTACTTC. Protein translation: CASSFSGRGGETQYF.